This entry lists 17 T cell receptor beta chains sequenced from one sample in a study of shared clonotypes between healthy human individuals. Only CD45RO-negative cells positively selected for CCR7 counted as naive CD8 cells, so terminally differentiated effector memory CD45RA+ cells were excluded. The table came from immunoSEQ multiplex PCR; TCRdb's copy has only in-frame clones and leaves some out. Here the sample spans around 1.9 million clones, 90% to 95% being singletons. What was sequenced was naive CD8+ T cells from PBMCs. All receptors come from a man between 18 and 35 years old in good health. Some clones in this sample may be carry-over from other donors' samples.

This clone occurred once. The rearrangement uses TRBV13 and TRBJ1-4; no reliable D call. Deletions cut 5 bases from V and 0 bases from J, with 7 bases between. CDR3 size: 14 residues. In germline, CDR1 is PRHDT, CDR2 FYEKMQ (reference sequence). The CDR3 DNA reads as TGTGCCAGCAGCAGCTATGCAACTAATGAAAAACTGTTTTTT. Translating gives CASSSYATNEKLFF.

This chain's CDR3 is CASSQSGAGFGYTF. The CDR3 nucleotides read TGTGCCAGCAGCCAATCTGGGGCGGGGTTCGGCTACACCTTC. V is TRBV16 and J is TRBJ1-2, with a weak D call TRBD1 (5 bases). The CDR3 is made up of 14 amino acids. Deletions cut 0 bases from V and 8 bases from J, with 13 bases between. Germline lookup yields CDR1 KGHSY and CDR2 FQNENV.

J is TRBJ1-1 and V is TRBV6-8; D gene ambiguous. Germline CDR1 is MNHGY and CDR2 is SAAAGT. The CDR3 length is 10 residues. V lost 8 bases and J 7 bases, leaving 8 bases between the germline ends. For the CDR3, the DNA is TGTGCCAGCGGTCCCTTTGAAGCTTTCTTT. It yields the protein CASGPFEAFF.

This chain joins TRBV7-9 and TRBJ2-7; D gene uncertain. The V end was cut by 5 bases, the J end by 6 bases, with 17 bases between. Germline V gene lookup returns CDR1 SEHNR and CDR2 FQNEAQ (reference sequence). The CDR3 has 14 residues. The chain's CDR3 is CASSPPPQRLEQYF. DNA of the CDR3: TGTGCCAGCAGCCCCCCTCCGCAACGACTCGAGCAGTACTTC.

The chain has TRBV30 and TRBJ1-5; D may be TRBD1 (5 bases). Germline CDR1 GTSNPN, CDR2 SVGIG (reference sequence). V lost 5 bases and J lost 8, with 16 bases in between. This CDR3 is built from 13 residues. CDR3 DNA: TGTGCCTGGGGGGGAAGTGGTCGGGAGCCCCAGCATTTT. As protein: CAWGGSGREPQHF.

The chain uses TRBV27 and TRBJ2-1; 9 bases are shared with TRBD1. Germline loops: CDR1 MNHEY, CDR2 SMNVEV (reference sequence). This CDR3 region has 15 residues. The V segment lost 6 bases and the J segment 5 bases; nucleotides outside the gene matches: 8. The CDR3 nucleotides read TGTGCCAGCAGGTCAATCCGGGACAGGGACAATGAGCAGTTCTTC. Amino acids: CASRSIRDRDNEQFF.

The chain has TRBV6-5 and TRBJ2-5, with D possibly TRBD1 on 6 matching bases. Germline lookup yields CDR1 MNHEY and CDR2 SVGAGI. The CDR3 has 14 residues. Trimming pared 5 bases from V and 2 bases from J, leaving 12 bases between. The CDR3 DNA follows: TGTGCCAGCAGTCCCCAGGGGCGACAAGAGACCCAGTACTTC. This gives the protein CASSPQGRQETQYF.

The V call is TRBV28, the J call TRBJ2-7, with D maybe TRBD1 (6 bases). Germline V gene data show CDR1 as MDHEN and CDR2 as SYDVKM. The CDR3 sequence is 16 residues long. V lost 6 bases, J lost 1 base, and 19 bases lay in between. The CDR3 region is CASRPHSGTQSYEQYF. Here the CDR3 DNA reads TGTGCCAGCAGACCCCATTCCGGGACACAGTCCTACGAGCAGTACTTC.

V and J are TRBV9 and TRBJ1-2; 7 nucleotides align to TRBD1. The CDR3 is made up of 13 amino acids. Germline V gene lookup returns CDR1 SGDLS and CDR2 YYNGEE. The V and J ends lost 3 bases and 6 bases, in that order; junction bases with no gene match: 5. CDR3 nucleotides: TGTGCCAGCAGCGCAGACAGGGCTCATGGCTACACCTTC. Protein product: CASSADRAHGYTF.

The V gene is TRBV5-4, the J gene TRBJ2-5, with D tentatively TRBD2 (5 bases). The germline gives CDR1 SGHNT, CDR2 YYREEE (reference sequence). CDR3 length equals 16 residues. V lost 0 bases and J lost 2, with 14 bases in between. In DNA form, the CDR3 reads TGTGCCAGCAGCTTGGGCCCCGGGGTGTATCAAGAGACCCAGTACTTC. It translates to CASSLGPGVYQETQYF.

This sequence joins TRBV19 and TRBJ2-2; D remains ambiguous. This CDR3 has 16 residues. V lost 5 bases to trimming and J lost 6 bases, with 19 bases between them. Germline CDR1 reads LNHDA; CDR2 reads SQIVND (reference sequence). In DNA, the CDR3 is TGTGCCAGTAGTCCCCTCGGTTCGGGTGGGCCCGGGGAGCTGTTTTTT. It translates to CASSPLGSGGPGELFF.

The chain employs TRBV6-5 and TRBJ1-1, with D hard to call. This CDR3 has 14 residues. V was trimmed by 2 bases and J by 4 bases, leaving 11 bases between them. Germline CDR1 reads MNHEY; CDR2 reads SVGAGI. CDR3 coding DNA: TGTGCCAGCAGTTACGGGTTCGGGTCCACTGAAGCTTTCTTT. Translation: CASSYGFGSTEAFF.

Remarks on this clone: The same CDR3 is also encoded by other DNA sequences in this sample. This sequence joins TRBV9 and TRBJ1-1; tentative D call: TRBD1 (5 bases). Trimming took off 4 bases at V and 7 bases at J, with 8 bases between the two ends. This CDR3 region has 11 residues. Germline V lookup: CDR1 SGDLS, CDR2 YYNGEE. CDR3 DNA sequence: TGTGCCAGCAGCCCGGGGGGTGAAGCTTTCTTT. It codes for CASSPGGEAFF. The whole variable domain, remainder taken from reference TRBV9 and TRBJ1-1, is DSGVTQTPKHLITATGQRVTLRCSPRSGDLSVYWYQQSLDQGLQFLIQYYNGEERAKGNILERFSAQQFPDLHSELNLSSLELGDSALYFCASSPGGEAFFGQGTRLTVV.

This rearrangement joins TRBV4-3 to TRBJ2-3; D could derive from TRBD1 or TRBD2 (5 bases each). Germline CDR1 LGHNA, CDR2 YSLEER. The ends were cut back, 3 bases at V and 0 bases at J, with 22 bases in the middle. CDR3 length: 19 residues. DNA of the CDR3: TGCGCCAGCAGCCATGAGAGCTATGGTGGGACGTCCAGCACAGATACGCAGTATTTT. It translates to CASSHESYGGTSSTDTQYF.

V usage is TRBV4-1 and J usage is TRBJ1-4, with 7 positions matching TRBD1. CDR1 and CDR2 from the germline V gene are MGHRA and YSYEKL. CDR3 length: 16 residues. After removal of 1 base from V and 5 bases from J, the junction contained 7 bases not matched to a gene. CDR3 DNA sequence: TGCGCCAGCAGCCAAGGAGGGGGCCCCCGGAATGAAAAACTGTTTTTT. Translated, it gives CASSQGGGPRNEKLFF.

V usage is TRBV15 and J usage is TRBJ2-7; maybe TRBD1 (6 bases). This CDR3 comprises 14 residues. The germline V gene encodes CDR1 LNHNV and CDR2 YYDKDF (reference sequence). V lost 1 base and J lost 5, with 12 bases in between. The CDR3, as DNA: TGTGCCACCAGCAGAGTTTGGGGGCCGGACGAGCAGTACTTC. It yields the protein CATSRVWGPDEQYF.

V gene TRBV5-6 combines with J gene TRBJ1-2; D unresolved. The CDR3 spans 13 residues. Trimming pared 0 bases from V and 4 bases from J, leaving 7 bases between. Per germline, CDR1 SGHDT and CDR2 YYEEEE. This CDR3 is CASSLDSTYGYTF. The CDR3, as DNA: TGTGCCAGCAGCTTGGACAGTACCTATGGCTACACCTTC.